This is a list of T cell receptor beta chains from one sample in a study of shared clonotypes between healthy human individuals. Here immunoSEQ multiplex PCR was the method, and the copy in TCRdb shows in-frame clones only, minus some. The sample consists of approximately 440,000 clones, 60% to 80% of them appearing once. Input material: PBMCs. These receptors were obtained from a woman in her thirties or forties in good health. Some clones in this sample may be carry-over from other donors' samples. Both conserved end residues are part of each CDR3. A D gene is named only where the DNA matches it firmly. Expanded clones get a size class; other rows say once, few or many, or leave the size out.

CASSLAGGRAPYEQYF,TGTGCCAGCAGCTTAGCTGGCGGGAGGGCCCCCTACGAGCAGTACTTC,TRBV7-2,TRBD2,.,TRBJ2-7
CSGGQGSYEQYF,TGCAGCGGGGGACAGGGGAGCTACGAGCAGTACTTC,TRBV29-1,TRBD1,once,TRBJ2-7
CASSLVTSGATDTQYF,TGTGCCAGCAGCTTAGTCACTAGCGGAGCCACAGATACGCAGTATTTT,TRBV7-2,TRBD2,.,TRBJ2-3
CASSYSIVGGTYGYTF,TGTGCCAGCAGTTACTCGATTGTGGGGGGGACGTATGGCTACACCTTC,TRBV6-5,.,.,TRBJ1-2
CASSIERGPYEQYF,TGTGCCAGTAGTATAGAGAGGGGACCTTATGAGCAGTACTTC,TRBV19,.,once,TRBJ2-7
CASSASGQNEQFF,TGTGCCAGCAGCGCCTCGGGACAGAATGAGCAGTTCTTC,TRBV9,TRBD1,.,TRBJ2-1
CASSEGQGDTDTQYF,TGTGCCAGCAGTGAGGGACAGGGAGACACAGATACGCAGTATTTT,TRBV6-4,TRBD1,.,TRBJ2-3
CASSRDTRSGSTIYF,TGTGCCAGCAGCCGGGACACCCGCTCAGGAAGCACCATATATTTT,TRBV28,.,.,TRBJ1-3
CASSLRQALSYNEQFF,TGTGCCAGCAGCCTGCGACAGGCTTTGTCCTACAATGAGCAGTTCTTC,TRBV27,.,.,TRBJ2-1
CASSQDLSQPQHF,TGTGCCAGCAGCCAAGATTTATCTCAGCCCCAGCATTTT,TRBV4-2,.,.,TRBJ1-5
CASSANQGNTEAFF,TGTGCCAGCAGCGCTAATCAGGGGAACACTGAAGCTTTCTTT,TRBV9,.,once,TRBJ1-1
CASSRASVTYNEQFF,TGTGCCAGCAGCCGAGCTAGCGTCACCTACAATGAGCAGTTCTTC,TRBV7-2,.,.,TRBJ2-1
CASSLKGGDSNQPQHF,TGTGCCAGCAGCCTCAAGGGGGGGGACAGCAATCAGCCCCAGCATTTT,TRBV4-2,.,many,TRBJ1-5
CAWSVGLMNTEAFF,TGTGCCTGGAGTGTTGGCTTAATGAACACTGAAGCTTTCTTT,TRBV30,.,.,TRBJ1-1
CASKQGGSSYEQYF,TGTGCCAGCAAACAGGGGGGTAGCTCCTACGAGCAGTACTTC,TRBV2,TRBD1,many,TRBJ2-7
CASSLSPLKHPNQPQHF,TGTGCCAGCAGTTTATCCCCCCTCAAGCATCCCAATCAGCCCCAGCATTTT,TRBV28,.,few,TRBJ1-5